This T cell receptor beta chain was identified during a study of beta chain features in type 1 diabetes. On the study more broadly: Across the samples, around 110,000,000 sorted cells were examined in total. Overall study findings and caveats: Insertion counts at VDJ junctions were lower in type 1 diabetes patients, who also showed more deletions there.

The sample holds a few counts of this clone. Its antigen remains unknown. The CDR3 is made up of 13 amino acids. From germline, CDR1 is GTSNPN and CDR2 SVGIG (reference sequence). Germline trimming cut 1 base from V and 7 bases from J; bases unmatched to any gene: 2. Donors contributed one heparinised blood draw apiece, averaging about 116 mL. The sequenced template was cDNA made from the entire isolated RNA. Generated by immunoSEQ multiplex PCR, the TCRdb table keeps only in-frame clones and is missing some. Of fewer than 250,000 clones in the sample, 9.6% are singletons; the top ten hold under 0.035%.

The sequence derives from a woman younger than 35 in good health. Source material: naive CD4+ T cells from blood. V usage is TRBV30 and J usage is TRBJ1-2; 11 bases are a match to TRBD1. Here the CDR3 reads CAWSAGQGVGYTF. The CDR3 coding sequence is TGTGCCTGGAGTGCGGGACAGGGGGTTGGCTACACCTTC.